This is a list of T cell receptor beta chains from one sample in a study of beta chain features in type 1 diabetes. The protocol was immunoSEQ multiplex PCR, while the TCRdb copy is restricted to in-frame clones and leaves out a portion. Here the sample spans 150,000 to 200,000 clones, about 9.8% being singletons. The sequencing input was central memory CD4+ T cells from blood. The receptors here all came from a woman between 18 and 30 years old in good health. Both conserved end residues are part of each CDR3. The D gene is left open where the match is weak. Size tells how often a clone was seen (once, few, many) or the class of an expanded clone, and some rows leave it out.

-	13	TRBV2	TRBJ1-4	-	TGTGCCAGCAGTGACCCAGGGGTGGGAAAACTGTTTTTT	CASSDPGVGKLFF
-	13	TRBV18	TRBJ2-5	few	TGTGCCAGCTCACTACTTTCGCAAGAGACCCAGTACTTC	CASSLLSQETQYF
-	12	TRBV7-9	TRBJ1-5	-	TGTGCCAGCAGCTTATACAATCAGCCCCAGCATTTT	CASSLYNQPQHF
TRBD1	15	TRBV19	TRBJ1-1	-	TGTGCCAGTAGTATGTGGACAGGGCGGAACACTGAAGCTTTCTTT	CASSMWTGRNTEAFF
-	15	TRBV30	TRBJ1-2	few	TGTGCCTGGAGTAGTAGCCCCCAGGGGTGGTATGGCTACACCTTC	CAWSSSPQGWYGYTF
-	14	TRBV18	TRBJ1-1	few	TGTGCCAGCTCCCCGGGGCGCGGGGACACTGAAGCTTTCTTT	CASSPGRGDTEAFF
-	19	TRBV5-5	TRBJ2-7	few	TGTGCCAGCAGCTTGGCCGGGACAGGGCTCCTAGCGGGCTCCTACGAGCAGTACTTC	CASSLAGTGLLAGSYEQYF
-	15	TRBV6-5	TRBJ2-3	-	TGTGCCAGCAGCCGATCTGACAGTAGCACAGATACGCAGTATTTT	CASSRSDSSTDTQYF
-	12	TRBV11-2	TRBJ2-3	few	TGTGCCAGCAAACAGAGCACAGATACGCAGTATTTT	CASKQSTDTQYF
TRBD1	14	TRBV9	TRBJ2-1	-	TGTGCCAGCAGCGGAGGGACAGGGGGCACTGAGCAGTTCTTC	CASSGGTGGTEQFF
-	14	TRBV2	TRBJ1-1	-	TGTGCCAGCAGTCTCACAGGGAGGGACACTGAAGCTTTCTTT	CASSLTGRDTEAFF
-	12	TRBV7-9	TRBJ2-3	-	TGTGCCAGCAGCTTAGAACAGGATACGCAGTATTTT	CASSLEQDTQYF
TRBD1	15	TRBV5-1	TRBJ2-2	-	TGCGCCAGCAGCTCGAATACAGGGGGCAGCGGGGAGCTGTTTTTT	CASSSNTGGSGELFF
TRBD2	13	TRBV7-2	TRBJ2-5	-	TGTGCCAGCAGCTTGACTAGCGACGAGACCCAGTACTTC	CASSLTSDETQYF
-	11	TRBV20-1	TRBJ1-2	-	TGCAGTGCCCTCACCACAGGGGGCTACACCTTC	CSALTTGGYTF
-	13	TRBV9	TRBJ1-3	many	TGTGCCAGCAGCGTAGGTACTGGAAACACCATATATTTT	CASSVGTGNTIYF
-	15	TRBV4-2	TRBJ1-4	-	TGTGCCAGCAGCCAGGGCAGCCGAACCCCGGAAAAACTGTTTTTT	CASSQGSRTPEKLFF
-	15	TRBV5-1	TRBJ1-3	few	TGCGCCAGCAGCACCGCACAGGGTGATGGAAACACCATATATTTT	CASSTAQGDGNTIYF
-	13	TRBV30	TRBJ1-6	-	TGTGCCTGGAGTGCAGGGAGGAATTCACCCCTCCACTTT	CAWSAGRNSPLHF
-	14	TRBV7-2	TRBJ2-3	few	TGTGCCAGCAGCTCGAGACAGGGCACAGATACGCAGTATTTT	CASSSRQGTDTQYF
TRBD1	12	TRBV2	TRBJ2-5	-	TGTGCCAGCAGCTTCGGACAGGGAACCCAGTACTTC	CASSFGQGTQYF
-	15	TRBV6-1	TRBJ1-2	few	TGTGCCAGCAGTCCCCTAATTGGGGCGTCGCAGGGCTACACCTTC	CASSPLIGASQGYTF
-	16	TRBV4-3	TRBJ2-1	few	TGCGCCAGCAGCCAAGCGGGGGGCACCTCCTACAATGAGCAGTTCTTC	CASSQAGGTSYNEQFF
TRBD1	14	TRBV4-1	TRBJ1-2	-	TGCGCCAGCAGCCAACGCACAGGGGTCTATGGCTACACCTTC	CASSQRTGVYGYTF
-	13	TRBV2	TRBJ1-2	few	TGTGCCAGCAGTGGCCTTACACGGGTTGGCTACACCTTC	CASSGLTRVGYTF
TRBD1	14	TRBV7-2	TRBJ1-2	-	TGTGCCAGCAGCCAGGGACAGACCTACTATGGCTACACCTTC	CASSQGQTYYGYTF
TRBD2	13	TRBV7-9	TRBJ2-7	few	TGTGCCAGCAGCTCCGGACTAGCGGGAGCTGGAAACTTC	CASSSGLAGAGNF
TRBD1	12	TRBV29-1	TRBJ2-5	-	TGCAGCGGCGGACAGGGTGGAGAGACCCAGTACTTC	CSGGQGGETQYF
TRBD2	15	TRBV5-1	TRBJ2-7	-	TGCGCCAGCAGCTTGGCAGCGGGGGACGTGTACGAGCAGTACTTC	CASSLAAGDVYEQYF
-	13	TRBV5-1	TRBJ2-1	-	TGCGCCAGCTTCTCGCGGGGCGAGGAGGAGCAGTTCTTC	CASFSRGEEEQFF
TRBD2	14	TRBV7-9	TRBJ2-7	-	TGTGCCAGCAGTTTTGCGGGGGTCTCCTACGAGCAGTACTTC	CASSFAGVSYEQYF
-	15	TRBV9	TRBJ1-4	-	TGTGCCAGCAGCCCCCACCGGACAGCTAATGAAAAACTGTTTTTT	CASSPHRTANEKLFF
-	15	TRBV4-1	TRBJ1-1	few	TGCGCCAGCAGCCAAGAGGGCAGCTTGAACACTGAAGCTTTCTTT	CASSQEGSLNTEAFF
-	13	TRBV11-2	TRBJ1-1	-	TGTGCCAGCAGCTTGGTCAGGGGCACTGAAGCTTTCTTT	CASSLVRGTEAFF
TRBD1	13	TRBV18	TRBJ1-1	few	TGTGCCAGCTCACCTGACAGGGTTACTGAAGCTTTCTTT	CASSPDRVTEAFF
TRBD1	15	TRBV14	TRBJ2-7	few	TGTGCCAGCAGTTCTGCCTTGACAGGGTACTCCGAGCAGTACTTC	CASSSALTGYSEQYF
-	15	TRBV27	TRBJ1-5	-	TGTGCCAGCAGCCTCTGGGGGGATAGCAATCAGCCCCAGCATTTT	CASSLWGDSNQPQHF
-	13	TRBV7-2	TRBJ1-1	few	TGTGCCAGCAGCTTATACAGGGACACTGAAGCTTTCTTT	CASSLYRDTEAFF
-	14	TRBV12-5	TRBJ2-1	few	TGTGCTAGTGGTTTGCCAATAGACTACAATGAGCAGTTCTTC	CASGLPIDYNEQFF
TRBD2	14	TRBV18	TRBJ2-7	-	TGTGCCAGCTCCCCGGGAGGGGCTAGCTACGAGCAGTACTTC	CASSPGGASYEQYF
-	14	TRBV5-1	TRBJ1-1	-	TGCGCCAGCAGCTCCGACAGTCTAAACACTGAAGCTTTCTTT	CASSSDSLNTEAFF
-	15	TRBV18	TRBJ2-6	many	TGTGCCAGCTCATTGACAGAGTCTGGGGCCAACGTCCTGACTTTC	CASSLTESGANVLTF
TRBD1	17	TRBV7-6	TRBJ2-5	few	TGTGCCAGCAGCTTAGGGGCAGGACAGGGTATCCAAGAGACCCAGTACTTC	CASSLGAGQGIQETQYF
-	13	TRBV18	TRBJ2-5	few	TGTGCCAGCTCACCGGGGAGCCAAGAGACCCAGTACTTC	CASSPGSQETQYF
-	14	TRBV5-1	TRBJ1-1	few	TGCGCCAGCAGCCGAAAGCTAGAAAACACTGAAGCTTTCTTT	CASSRKLENTEAFF
-	17	TRBV9	TRBJ1-5	few	TGTGCCAGCAGCAAAGGAGGGGCGGGATTTAGCAATCAGCCCCAGCATTTT	CASSKGGAGFSNQPQHF
TRBD1	13	TRBV30	TRBJ1-2	few	TGTGCCTGGAGGCGGGACAGACCGAGGGGCTACACCTTC	CAWRRDRPRGYTF
TRBD1	13	TRBV27	TRBJ1-6	few	TGTGCCACCCGACAGGGTTTGAATTCACCCCTCCACTTT	CATRQGLNSPLHF
-	14	TRBV11-2	TRBJ1-2	-	TGTGCCAGCAGCTCTGGACAAGGGGCGCATGGCTACACCTTC	CASSSGQGAHGYTF
TRBD1	14	TRBV5-1	TRBJ2-5	-	TGCGCCAGCAGCCCCAGGACAGGGGAAGAGACCCAGTACTTC	CASSPRTGEETQYF
TRBD2	16	TRBV18	TRBJ2-3	few	TGTGCCAGCTCACCATTCAGCGGGGGCCGCACAGATACGCAGTATTTT	CASSPFSGGRTDTQYF
-	13	TRBV9	TRBJ1-1	-	TGTGCCAGCAGCACCGCACAGAACACTGAAGCTTTCTTT	CASSTAQNTEAFF
TRBD1	15	TRBV11-1	TRBJ2-3	few	TGTGCCAGCAGCTTCGGGACAGGGGGCACAGATACGCAGTATTTT	CASSFGTGGTDTQYF
-	16	TRBV2	TRBJ1-2	-	TGTGCCAGCAGCCCAAGGTCTACTGGATCGGGCTATGGCTACACCTTC	CASSPRSTGSGYGYTF
TRBD1	15	TRBV29-1	TRBJ2-5	many	TGCAGCGTGAATGAAAGGACAGGGGCCGAAGAGACCCAGTACTTC	CSVNERTGAEETQYF